This T cell receptor (beta chain) was found in a study of cytomegalovirus exposure and HLA in healthy donors. Study outcomes and limitations: Analysis performed later showed TCR beta chains linked to HLA being more clonally expanded than equally common others. Analysis was carried out at a later point, and it linked a missense DCLRE1C variant to TCR beta V- and J-gene trimming. Per published accounts, TCR beta sequences correctly predicted the HLA-A and HLA-B alleles of most subjects. Cytomegalovirus-associated TCR beta chains were listed, numbering around 150.

As regards this clone: As yet, its antigen is unknown.

60 Vbeta and 13 Jbeta primers were used in PCR. Here immunoSEQ multiplex PCR was the method, and the copy in TCRdb shows in-frame clones only, minus some. The sample includes 130,000 or so clones, around 8.5% of them seen just once. The CDR3 spans 14 residues. With 2 bases removed from V and 0 bases from J, the gap between germline ends came to 7 bases. Per the germline V gene, CDR1 is SNHLY and CDR2 is FYNNEI. V usage is TRBV2 and J usage is TRBJ1-2; D gene uncertain. Material: PBMCs. This TCR was sampled from a man aged 35 to 55 in good health and CMV-seronegative. The CDR3 spells CASSELDPNYGYTF. In DNA form, the CDR3 reads TGTGCCAGCAGTGAACTAGATCCTAACTATGGCTACACCTTC.